Below, 27 T cell receptor beta chains from the same sample are listed, as sequenced in a study of CD8+CD57+ T cells in acquired aplastic anemia (dated 2018 in TCRdb). TCRdb shows the sequencer as Illumina HiSeq 2000. Genomic DNA was used as template for profiling of TCR beta VDJ combinations and CDR3 sequences. TCRdb reworked the public reads: Q25 trimming with fastp, MiXCR clone assembly, productive beta chains retained. Rows merge per CDR3 protein into single entries with the most common DNA and genes. This sample has approximately 470,000 distinct CDR3 sequences in its table, and approximately 32% of those were observed once. The ten most abundant clones make up 0.8% to 0.85% of the sample. Flow cytometry had shown CD8+CD57+ cell expansion in the patients selected for sequencing. The source material was sorted CD4+, CD8+, or CD8+CD57+ T cells (not recorded which) from PBMCs. The receptors shown here come from a human donor with aplastic anemia.

The chain carries TRBV25-1 and TRBJ1-1; D is ambiguous. This CDR3 has 12 amino acids. The V end lost 4 bases, the J end lost 3 bases, and 6 bases lay between the germline ends. Germline CDR1 and CDR2: MGHDK and SYGVNS. The CDR3 region has the DNA TGTGCCAGCAGTGCGAGGGACACTGAAGCTTTCTTT. This encodes CASSARDTEAFF.

This clonotype was seen at least ten times. The chain uses TRBV19 and TRBJ2-7; weak D call: TRBD2 (6 bases). The CDR3 is 14 amino acids. The germline V and J ends were trimmed by 3 bases and 0 bases, with 9 bases remaining between them. Per germline, CDR1 LNHDA and CDR2 SQIVND (reference sequence). The CDR3 nucleotides read TGTGCCAGTAGTATGTCGCGGGACTCCTACGAGCAGTACTTC. Protein sequence: CASSMSRDSYEQYF.

This clonotype was counted at least ten times. This chain connects TRBV20-1 to TRBJ1-5; weak D call: TRBD1 (5 bases). Germline CDR1 DFQATT, CDR2 SNEGSKA (reference sequence). Trimming took 6 bases from V and 5 from J, leaving 11 bases between them. The CDR3 has 12 residues. The DNA for the CDR3 is TGCAGTGCGTCCAGGGATGATCAGCCCCAGCATTTT. Its translation is CSASRDDQPQHF.

This clonotype was recorded at least ten times. CDR3 in DNA: TGCGCCAGCAGTGAGTTGACGTCCGAGCAGTACTTC. Protein product: CASSELTSEQYF. This chain joins TRBV10-1 and TRBJ2-7, with D unclear. Trimming shortened V by 1 base and J by 6 bases, and 7 bases separated the two germline ends. The CDR3 has 12 residues. Germline loops: CDR1 WNHNN, CDR2 SYGVQD (reference sequence).

Points on this clonotype: This is likely a read error, given that the CDR3 carries no conserved phenylalanine or tryptophan at its end. It is unclear where the CDR3 begins or ends on the DNA, so no DNA is shown, and the CDR3 is as TCRdb lists it. The chain combines TRBV10-3 with TRBJ2-5; the table's D call of TRBD2 was not tested on the DNA. The CDR3 length equals 9 residues, ends included. Germline loops: CDR1 ENHRY, CDR2 SYGVKD. The chain's CDR3 is CANQLDYYY.

This clonotype appeared many times. The J gene is TRBJ1-6, the V gene TRBV10-3; D might be TRBD1 (6 bases). V shed 8 bases and J shed 7 bases, with 9 bases lying between them. The CDR3 runs to 12 residues. CDR1 ENHRY and CDR2 SYGVKD come from the germline V gene. The CDR3 is CAIGGQNSPLHF. CDR3 bases: TGTGCCATCGGGGGCCAGAATTCACCCCTCCACTTT.

The sample holds a few counts of this clonotype. The chain uses TRBV10-3 and TRBJ2-3, with 9 bases lining up with TRBD1. This CDR3 spans 16 amino acids. V shed 6 bases, J shed 4 bases, and the junction held 11 bases outside the gene matches. Looked up from germline, CDR1 is ENHRY and CDR2 is SYGVKD. This CDR3 is CAIRTGTGKGADTQYF. DNA for the CDR3: TGTGCCATCAGAACCGGGACAGGGAAAGGCGCAGATACGCAGTATTTT.

The rearrangement links TRBV20-1 to TRBJ1-5; possible D gene TRBD1, 5 bases. The germline V and J ends were trimmed by 3 bases and 6 bases, with 18 bases remaining between them. The CDR3 sequence is 15 residues long. Germline V gene data show CDR1 as DFQATT and CDR2 as SNEGSKA (reference sequence). The CDR3: CSASRNFGGGQPQHF. For the CDR3, the DNA is TGCAGTGCTAGTAGAAATTTTGGGGGAGGTCAGCCCCAGCATTTT.

This clonotype appeared once. The chain has TRBV20-1 and TRBJ2-5, with 9 bases that match TRBD2. V lost 5 bases to trimming and J lost 3 bases; unmatched junction nucleotides: 7. The CDR3 is 14 amino acids. The germline CDR1 and CDR2 sequences are DFQATT and SNEGSKA (reference sequence). The CDR3 DNA follows: TGCAGTGCTGATTCTAGCGGGGCTAAAGAGACCCAGTACTTC. Amino acid sequence: CSADSSGAKETQYF.

V gene TRBV19 combines with J gene TRBJ2-3, with TRBD1 matching over 12 bases. The CDR3 extends over 15 amino acids. Trimming removed 5 bases from V and 4 bases from J; junction bases left unmatched: 4. The germline gives CDR1 LNHDA, CDR2 SQIVND (reference sequence). The CDR3 protein is CASSLGQGAADTQYF. The CDR3 nucleotides read TGTGCCAGTAGTTTGGGACAGGGGGCAGCAGATACGCAGTATTTT.

The chain couples TRBV9 to TRBJ2-1; the D is unclear. V was clipped by 0 bases and J by 7 bases, with 14 bases between them. CDR3 length: 15 residues. Germline lookup yields CDR1 SGDLS and CDR2 YYNGEE. Here the CDR3 DNA reads TGTGCCAGCAGCGTAGGGGCCAGCTCAGTGAATGAGCAGTTCTTC. This gives the protein CASSVGASSVNEQFF.

This clonotype showed up just a few times. The gene calls are TRBV20-1 and TRBJ2-3; 7 bases line up with TRBD2. The CDR3 contains 14 residues. V was pared by 3 bases and J by 4 bases, with 7 bases of the junction left unmatched. Germline CDR1 reads DFQATT; CDR2 reads SNEGSKA (reference sequence). CDR3 in DNA: TGCAGTGCTAGCGGACTAGTTGTGTCAGATACGCAGTATTTT. Its protein product is CSASGLVVSDTQYF.

With respect to this clonotype: An end of the junction differs from the germline gene, which may be a read error. This rearrangement joins TRBV7-6 to TRBJ2-5; TRBD2 aligns across 9 bases. The germline V gene encodes CDR1 SGHVS and CDR2 FNYEAQ. The CDR3 spans 16 residues. Written as DNA, the CDR3 is TGTGCCAGCAGCCGCCCAAGCGGGGGGTACCAAGAGACCCGGTACTTC. Its protein product is CASSRPSGGYQETRYF.

The rearrangement joins TRBV9 to TRBJ2-1; D is possibly TRBD1 or TRBD2 (5 bases each). CDR1 and CDR2 from the germline V gene are SGDLS and YYNGEE. The CDR3 is 14 residues long. V lost 5 bases and J lost 7, with 16 bases in between. CDR3 sequence reads: CASSLGALRNEQFF. CDR3 DNA sequence: TGTGCCAGCAGTCTCGGGGCCCTCCGAAATGAGCAGTTCTTC.

V and J are TRBV19 and TRBJ1-2; a possible D gene is TRBD1 (5 bases). The CDR3 consists of 15 residues. The germline gives CDR1 LNHDA, CDR2 SQIVND (reference sequence). Trimming took off 4 bases at V and 4 bases at J, with 16 bases between the two ends. The CDR3 coding sequence is TGTGCCAGTAGTACAAACGGGGCCCAGGGCTATGGCTACACCTTC. It yields the protein CASSTNGAQGYGYTF.

This clonotype was recorded once. The genes are TRBV19 and TRBJ1-1, with D perhaps TRBD1 (6 bases). The CDR3 is made up of 14 amino acids. Germline CDR1 LNHDA, CDR2 SQIVND (reference sequence). The germline V and J ends were trimmed by 5 bases and 1 base, with 11 bases remaining between them. The CDR3 spells CASSYGQTNTEAFF. The DNA for the CDR3 is TGTGCCAGTAGTTATGGACAGACGAACACTGAAGCTTTCTTT.

In this sample, this clonotype turned up many times. V gene TRBV6-5 combines with J gene TRBJ1-5; no reliable D call. The V and J ends lost 2 bases and 7 bases respectively, with 6 bases between them. Germline-derived CDR1 and CDR2 are MNHEY and SVGAGI. The CDR3 spans 12 residues. The CDR3 sequence: CASSYAKQPQHF. CDR3 nucleotide sequence: TGTGCCAGCAGTTACGCGAAGCAGCCCCAGCATTTT.

This clonotype was found many times. This chain links TRBV24-1 with TRBJ2-7, with D perhaps matching TRBD1 or TRBD2 (5 bases each). The V end was cut by 4 bases, the J end by 2 bases, with 11 bases between. There are 14 residues in the CDR3. Per the germline V gene, CDR1 is KGHDR and CDR2 is SFDVKD. Here the CDR3 DNA reads TGTGCCACCAGTGAGCCGGGACGGACCTACGAGCAGTACTTC. It is translated as CATSEPGRTYEQYF.

V is TRBV15 and J is TRBJ2-7, with D possibly matching TRBD1 (6 bases). Trimming pared 0 bases from V and 0 bases from J, leaving 9 bases between. The V gene's germline CDR1 is LNHNV and CDR2 YYDKDF (reference sequence). The CDR3 totals 15 residues. The CDR3 nucleotides are TGTGCCACCAGCAGAGAAGGGGGACCCTCCTACGAGCAGTACTTC. It specifies CATSREGGPSYEQYF. Looking up the rest from reference TRBV15 and TRBJ2-7 gives the full variable domain: DAMVIQNPRYQVTQFGKPVTLSCSQTLNHNVMYWYQQKSSQAPKLLFHYYDKDFNNEADTPDNFQSRRPNTSFCFLDIRSPGLGDTAMYLCATSREGGPSYEQYFGPGTRLTVT.

The chain uses TRBV2 and TRBJ1-6; D remains unclear. V lost 7 bases, J lost 5 bases, and 9 bases lay in between. CDR1 is SNHLY and CDR2 is FYNNEI in the germline V gene. This CDR3 region has 13 residues. The CDR3 region is CASNTPDNSPLHF. DNA of the CDR3: TGTGCCAGCAATACACCGGATAATTCACCCCTCCACTTT. Together with reference TRBV2 and TRBJ1-6, the CDR3 gives the full variable domain: EPEVTQTPSHQVTQMGQEVILRCVPISNHLYFYWYRQILGQKVEFLVSFYNNEISEKSEIFDDQFSVERPDGSNFTLKIRSTKLEDSAMYFCASNTPDNSPLHFGNGTRLTVT.

This sequence joins TRBV10-3 and TRBJ1-2, with a possible D match to TRBD1 (5 bases). The V gene lost 11 bases and the J gene lost 4 bases, with 14 bases spanning the gap. The CDR3 loop spans 12 amino acids. CDR1 and CDR2 (germline): ENHRY, SYGVKD. Here the CDR3 DNA reads TGTGCCGCACGCCGAAGGGGCTATGGCTACACCTTC. Its protein is CAARRRGYGYTF.

CDR3 sequence: CASSLSAHVEQYF. CDR3 DNA sequence: TGTGCCAGCAGCCTATCCGCACATGTGGAGCAGTACTTC. This rearrangement joins TRBV9 to TRBJ2-7; D not certain. V gave up 4 bases and J gave up 7 bases, with 15 bases separating them. CDR1 is SGDLS, CDR2 YYNGEE, per germline. The CDR3 has 13 residues.

In its sample, this clonotype was seen a few times. The chain has TRBV15 and TRBJ1-2; no firm D call. The CDR3 consists of 15 residues. The V end was cut by 3 bases, the J end by 3 bases, with 14 bases between. Germline lookup yields CDR1 LNHNV and CDR2 YYDKDF (reference sequence). The CDR3 region has the DNA TGTGCCACCAGCAGCCACCCTCAAAGGGACTATGGCTACACCTTC. It specifies CATSSHPQRDYGYTF.

The CDR3, as DNA: TGTGCCAGCAGCTTGGCGGCGGGTCGGTTCGCCAAAAACATTCAGTACTTC. Amino acid sequence: CASSLAAGRFAKNIQYF. This chain uses TRBV25-1 with TRBJ2-4; TRBD2 might be the D (5 bases). The germline V gene has CDR1 MGHDK and CDR2 SYGVNS. The CDR3 has 17 amino acids. Trimming took 6 bases from V and 1 from J, leaving 19 bases between them.

This clonotype was seen more than once but under ten times. The rearrangement uses TRBV20-1 and TRBJ1-1, with TRBD1 matching over 9 bases. Germline assignment: CDR1 DFQATT and CDR2 SNEGSKA (reference sequence). V was clipped by 3 bases and J by 4 bases; unmatched bases: 12. There are 16 residues in the CDR3. CDR3 nucleotides: TGCAGTGCTAGGCCGGGACAGGGTGTTCTTCGCACTGAAGCTTTCTTT. Protein: CSARPGQGVLRTEAFF.

This clonotype was counted ten times or more. V is TRBV2 and J is TRBJ2-5; weak D call: TRBD1 (5 bases). Germline V gives CDR1 SNHLY, CDR2 FYNNEI. CDR3 length: 14 amino acids. With 2 bases removed from V and 5 bases from J, the gap between germline ends came to 12 bases. CDR3 in amino acids: CASSEQGTGETQYF. In DNA form, the CDR3 reads TGTGCCAGCAGTGAACAGGGTACCGGGGAGACCCAGTACTTC.

This chain connects TRBV6-1 to TRBJ2-7; 8 nucleotides align to TRBD1. Looked up from germline, CDR1 is MNHNS and CDR2 is SASEGT. CDR3 length: 15 amino acids. V shed 4 bases and J 2 bases; nucleotides not matched to a gene: 7. The CDR3 here is CASSGEGQVAYEQYF. As DNA, the CDR3 is TGTGCCAGCAGTGGAGAGGGACAGGTTGCCTACGAGCAGTACTTC.